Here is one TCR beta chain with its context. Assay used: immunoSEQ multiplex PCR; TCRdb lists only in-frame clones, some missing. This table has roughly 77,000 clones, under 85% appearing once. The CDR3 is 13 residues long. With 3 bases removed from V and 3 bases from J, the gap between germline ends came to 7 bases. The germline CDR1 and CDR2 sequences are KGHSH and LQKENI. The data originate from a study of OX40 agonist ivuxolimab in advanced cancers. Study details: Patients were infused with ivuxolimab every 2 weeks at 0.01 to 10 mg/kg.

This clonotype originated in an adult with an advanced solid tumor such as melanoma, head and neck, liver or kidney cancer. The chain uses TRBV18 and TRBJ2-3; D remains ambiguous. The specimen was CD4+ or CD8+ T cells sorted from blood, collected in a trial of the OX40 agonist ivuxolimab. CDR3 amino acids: CASSPQGTDTQYF. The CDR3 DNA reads TGTGCCAGCTCACCCCAAGGGACAGATACGCAGTATTTT.